This TCR beta chain stems from a study of blood T cell repertoires in COVID-19. Study at large: From the United States, Italy and Spain came samples of acute and convalescent COVID-19. PBMCs, B-cell-depleted T cells, or T cells provided the cDNA or gDNA that made up the material.

This CDR3 is 15 amino acids long. In germline, CDR1 is SGDLS, CDR2 YYNGEE. The J segment lost 4 bases and the V segment lost 5 bases, leaving 8 bases of the junction unmatched. Assay used: immunoSEQ multiplex PCR; TCRdb lists only in-frame clones, some missing. Of about 300,000 clones listed, approximately 84% are singletons. The rearrangement uses TRBV9 and TRBJ2-7; 11 bases match TRBD2. Sequencing used peripheral blood. This receptor was taken from a human donor with COVID-19, enrolled during active disease. The donor label of this sample is uncertain. CDR3 sequence reads: CASSATSGDFYEQYF. CDR3 coding DNA: TGTGCCAGCAGTGCGACTAGCGGGGACTTTTACGAGCAGTACTTC.